One TCR beta chain is described in this entry. Sequencing was performed with immunoSEQ multiplex PCR; in TCRdb, only in-frame clones are kept and a portion is missing. The table has about 39,000 clones, approximately 90% seen once. This specimen belongs to a study of PD-L1 blockade in urothelial cancer. Sequences were derived from PBMCs, sampled around atezolizumab (anti-PD-L1) treatment. The receptor's source is a man aged 55-75 years with urothelial cancer.

For the CDR3, the DNA is TGTGCCAGTAGTATGAGCCCCGCGGGAGAGACCCAGTACTTC. This translates into CASSMSPAGETQYF. The V and J genes are TRBV19 and TRBJ2-5, with TRBD2 as a possible D gene (5 bases). Per germline, CDR1 LNHDA and CDR2 SQIVND (reference sequence). The CDR3 spans 14 residues. Trimming shortened V by 3 bases and J by 4 bases, and 12 bases separated the two germline ends.